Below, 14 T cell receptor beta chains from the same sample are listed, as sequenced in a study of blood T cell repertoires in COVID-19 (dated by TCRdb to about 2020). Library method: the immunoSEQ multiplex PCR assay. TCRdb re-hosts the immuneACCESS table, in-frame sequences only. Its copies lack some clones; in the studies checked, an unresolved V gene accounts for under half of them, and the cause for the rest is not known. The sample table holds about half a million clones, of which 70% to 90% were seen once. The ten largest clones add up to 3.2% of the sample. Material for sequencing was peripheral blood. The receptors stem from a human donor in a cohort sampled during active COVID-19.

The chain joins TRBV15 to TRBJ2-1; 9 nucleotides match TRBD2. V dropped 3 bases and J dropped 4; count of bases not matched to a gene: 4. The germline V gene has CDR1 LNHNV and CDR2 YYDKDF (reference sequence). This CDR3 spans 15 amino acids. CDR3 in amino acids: CATSSASGTYNEQFF. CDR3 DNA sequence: TGTGCCACCAGCAGCGCTAGCGGGACTTACAATGAGCAGTTCTTC.

CDR3 nucleotides: TGTGCCAGCAGTAAGTTTCGGGACACCCTTAAGGAGCAGTACTTC. This sequence encodes CASSKFRDTLKEQYF. The chain carries TRBV7-8 and TRBJ2-7, with D perhaps matching TRBD1 (6 bases). CDR3 length: 15 amino acids. CDR1 and CDR2 from the germline V gene are SGHVS and FQNEAQ. V was trimmed by 6 bases and J by 7 bases, leaving 22 bases between them.

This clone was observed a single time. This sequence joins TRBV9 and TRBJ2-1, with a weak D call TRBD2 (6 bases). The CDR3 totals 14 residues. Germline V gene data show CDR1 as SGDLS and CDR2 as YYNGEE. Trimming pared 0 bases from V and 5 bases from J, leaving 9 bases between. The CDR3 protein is CASSVVTGDNEQFF. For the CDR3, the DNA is TGTGCCAGCAGCGTAGTTACGGGGGACAATGAGCAGTTCTTC.

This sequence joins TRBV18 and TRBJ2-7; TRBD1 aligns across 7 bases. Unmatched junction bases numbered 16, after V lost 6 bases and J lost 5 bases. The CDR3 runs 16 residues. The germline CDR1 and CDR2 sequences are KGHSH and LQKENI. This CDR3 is CASSRDSDPFGNEQYF. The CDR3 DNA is TGTGCCAGCTCCCGGGACAGCGATCCCTTCGGGAACGAGCAGTACTTC.

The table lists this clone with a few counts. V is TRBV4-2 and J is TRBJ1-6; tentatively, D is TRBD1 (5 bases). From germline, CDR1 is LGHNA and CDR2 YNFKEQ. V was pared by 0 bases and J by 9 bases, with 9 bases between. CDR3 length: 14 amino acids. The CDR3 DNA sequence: TGTGCCAGCAGCCAAGAACAGGTTCGTTCACCCCTCCACTTT. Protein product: CASSQEQVRSPLHF.

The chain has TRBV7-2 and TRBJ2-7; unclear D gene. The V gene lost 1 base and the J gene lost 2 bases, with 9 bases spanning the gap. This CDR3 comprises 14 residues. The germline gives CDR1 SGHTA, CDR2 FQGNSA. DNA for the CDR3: TGTGCCAGCAGCTTAGTTCCCGAGGCCTACGAGCAGTACTTC. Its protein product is CASSLVPEAYEQYF.

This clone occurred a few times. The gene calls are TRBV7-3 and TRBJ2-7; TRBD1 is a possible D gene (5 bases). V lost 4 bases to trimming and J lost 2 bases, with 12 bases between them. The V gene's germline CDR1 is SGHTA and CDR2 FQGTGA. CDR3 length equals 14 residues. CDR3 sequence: CASSWAGPPYEQYF. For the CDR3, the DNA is TGTGCCAGCAGCTGGGCAGGGCCTCCCTACGAGCAGTACTTC.

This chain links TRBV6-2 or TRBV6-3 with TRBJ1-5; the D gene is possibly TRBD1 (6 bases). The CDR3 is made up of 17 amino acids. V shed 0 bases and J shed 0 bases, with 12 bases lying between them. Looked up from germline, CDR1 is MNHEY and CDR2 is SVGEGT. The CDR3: CASSYSRTENSNQPQHF. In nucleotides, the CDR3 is TGTGCCAGCAGTTACTCGAGGACAGAGAATAGCAATCAGCCCCAGCATTTT.

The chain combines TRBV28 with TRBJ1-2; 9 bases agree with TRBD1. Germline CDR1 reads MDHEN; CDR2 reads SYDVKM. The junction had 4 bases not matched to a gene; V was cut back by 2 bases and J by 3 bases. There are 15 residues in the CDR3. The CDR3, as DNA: TGTGCCAGCAGTTTAGCGGGACAGGGCGACTATGGCTACACCTTC. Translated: CASSLAGQGDYGYTF.

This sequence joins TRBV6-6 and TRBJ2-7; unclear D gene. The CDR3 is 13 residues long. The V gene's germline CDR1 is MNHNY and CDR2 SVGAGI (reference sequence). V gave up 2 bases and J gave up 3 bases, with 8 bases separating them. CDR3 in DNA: TGTGCCAGCAGTTACAGTGACAACTACGAGCAGTACTTC. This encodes CASSYSDNYEQYF.

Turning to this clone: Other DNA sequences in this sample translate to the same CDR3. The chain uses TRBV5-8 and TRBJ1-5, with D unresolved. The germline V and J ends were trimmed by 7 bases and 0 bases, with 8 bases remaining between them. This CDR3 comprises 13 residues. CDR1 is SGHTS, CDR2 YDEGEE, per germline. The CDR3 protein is CASGQYSNQPQHF. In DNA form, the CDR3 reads TGTGCCAGCGGCCAGTATAGCAATCAGCCCCAGCATTTT.

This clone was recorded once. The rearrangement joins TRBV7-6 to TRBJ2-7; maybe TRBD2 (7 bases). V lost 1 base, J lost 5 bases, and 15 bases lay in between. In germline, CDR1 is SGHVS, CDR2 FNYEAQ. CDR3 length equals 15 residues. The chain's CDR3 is CASSLEGGASDEQYF. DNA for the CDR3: TGTGCCAGCAGCTTAGAAGGGGGGGCGAGCGACGAGCAGTACTTC.

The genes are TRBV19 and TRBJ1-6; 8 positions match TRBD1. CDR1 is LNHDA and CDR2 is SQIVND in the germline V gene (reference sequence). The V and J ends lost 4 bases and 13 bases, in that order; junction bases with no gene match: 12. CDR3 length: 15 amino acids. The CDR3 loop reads CASSSQTGDFSPLHF. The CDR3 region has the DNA TGTGCCAGTAGTAGCCAGACAGGGGATTTCAGTCCCCTCCACTTT.

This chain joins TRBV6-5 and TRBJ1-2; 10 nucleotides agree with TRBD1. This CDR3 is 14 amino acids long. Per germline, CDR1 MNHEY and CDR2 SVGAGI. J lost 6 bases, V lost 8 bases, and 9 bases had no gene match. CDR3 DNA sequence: TGTGCCAGCGGACAGGGGGTAGTAGGGCATGGCTACACCTTC. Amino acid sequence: CASGQGVVGHGYTF.